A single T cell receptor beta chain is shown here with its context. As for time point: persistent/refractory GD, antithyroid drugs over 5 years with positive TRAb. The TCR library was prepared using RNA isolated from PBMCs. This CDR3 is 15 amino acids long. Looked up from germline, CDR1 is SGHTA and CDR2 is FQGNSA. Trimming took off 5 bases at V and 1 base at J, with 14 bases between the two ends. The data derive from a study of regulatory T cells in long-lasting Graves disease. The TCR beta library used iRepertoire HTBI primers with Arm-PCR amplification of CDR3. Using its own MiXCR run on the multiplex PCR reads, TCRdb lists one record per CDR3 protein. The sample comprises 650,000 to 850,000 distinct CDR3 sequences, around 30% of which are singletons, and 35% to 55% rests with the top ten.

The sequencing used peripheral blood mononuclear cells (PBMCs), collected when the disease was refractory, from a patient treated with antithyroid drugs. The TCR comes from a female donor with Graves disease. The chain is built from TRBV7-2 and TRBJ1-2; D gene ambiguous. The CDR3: CASSLPSQLNYGYTF. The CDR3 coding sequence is TGTGCCAGCAGCCTCCCGAGCCAGCTTAACTATGGCTACACCTTC.